Here is one T cell receptor beta chain with its context. This entry belongs to a study of blood T cell repertoires in COVID-19. The wider study: Whether acute or convalescent, the COVID-19 samples came from the United States, Italy and Spain. The analysed material was cDNA or gDNA that came from T cells, B-cell-depleted T cells, or PBMCs.

Germline V lookup: CDR1 SEHNR, CDR2 FQNEAQ (reference sequence). The CDR3 covers 13 residues. Losses at the gene ends were 5 bases for V and 5 bases for J; bases not matched to a gene: 2. Original analysis: From reference gene primer amplification, estimates of nucleated cell counts were derived. Some clones are missing from TCRdb's copy, which holds only in-frame ones; the method was immunoSEQ multiplex PCR. That table supplies the V and J calls and clone size; D and trimming were determined from the DNA. This repertoire shows 100,000 or so clones, roughly 81% found once; its top ten account for roughly 10%.

Source material: peripheral blood. This TCR derives from a human donor in a cohort sampled during active COVID-19. The rearrangement uses TRBV7-9 and TRBJ1-1, with 10 bases aligning to TRBD1. The CDR3 sequence: CASSLGQGTEAFF. In nucleotides, the CDR3 is TGTGCCAGCAGCCTGGGACAGGGGACTGAAGCTTTCTTT.